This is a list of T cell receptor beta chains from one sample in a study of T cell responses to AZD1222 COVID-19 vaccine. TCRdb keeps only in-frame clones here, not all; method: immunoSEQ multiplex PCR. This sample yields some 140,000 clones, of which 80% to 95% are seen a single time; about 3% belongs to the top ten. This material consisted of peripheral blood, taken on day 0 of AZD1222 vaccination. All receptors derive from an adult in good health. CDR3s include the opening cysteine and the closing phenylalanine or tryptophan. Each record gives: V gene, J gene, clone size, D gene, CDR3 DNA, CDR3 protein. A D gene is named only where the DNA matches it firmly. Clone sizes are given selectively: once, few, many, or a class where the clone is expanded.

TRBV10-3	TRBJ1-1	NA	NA	TGTGCCATCAGTGTTTCGGGTAACACTGAAGCTTTCTTT	CAISVSGNTEAFF
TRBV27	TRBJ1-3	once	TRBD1	TGTGCCAGCCGAGAGACAGGGTTGAACACCATATATTTT	CASRETGLNTIYF
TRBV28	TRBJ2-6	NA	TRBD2	TGTGCCAGCAGTCTAACGGGGGGGTCTGGGGCCAACGTCCTGACTTTC	CASSLTGGSGANVLTF
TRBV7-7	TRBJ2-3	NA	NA	TGTGCCAGCAGCGCCGCACTCACAGATACGCAGTATTTT	CASSAALTDTQYF
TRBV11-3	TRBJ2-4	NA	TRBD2	TGTGCCAGCAGCTCACGACTAGCGGGGGAAAACATTCAGTACTTC	CASSSRLAGENIQYF
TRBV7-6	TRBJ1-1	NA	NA	TGTGCCAGCGGGAGTGGGGATCACACTGAAGCTTTCTTT	CASGSGDHTEAFF
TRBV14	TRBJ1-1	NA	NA	TGTGCCAGCAGCCAGATCGACAGACTGAACACTGAAGCTTTCTTT	CASSQIDRLNTEAFF
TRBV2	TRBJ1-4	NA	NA	TGTGCCAGCAGTGCGGGTGAAAAACTGTTTTTT	CASSAGEKLFF
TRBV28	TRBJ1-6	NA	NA	TGTGCCAGCAGTTCGCACGAAGGCAGGTCTTCACCCCTCCACTTT	CASSSHEGRSSPLHF
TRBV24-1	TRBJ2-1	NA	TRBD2	TGTGCCACCAGTGTAGCGGGAGATCCTCTTGAGCAGTTCTTC	CATSVAGDPLEQFF
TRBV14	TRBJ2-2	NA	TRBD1	TGTGCCAGCTCCGGGACAGTCGAGCTGTTTTTT	CASSGTVELFF
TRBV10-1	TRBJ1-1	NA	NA	TGCGCCAGCAGTGAGCGACCTGGGGCCACTGAAGCTTTCTTT	CASSERPGATEAFF
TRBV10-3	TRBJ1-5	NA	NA	TGTGCCATCAGTGTTAGCAATCAGCCCCAGCATTTT	CAISVSNQPQHF
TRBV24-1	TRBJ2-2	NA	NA	TGTGCCATCGAGGGACCGACTTTGGCCGGGGAGCTGTTTTTT	CAIEGPTLAGELFF
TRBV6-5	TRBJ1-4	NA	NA	TGTGCCAGCAGTTACCGTCCGGCTCCTAATGAAAAACTGTTTTTT	CASSYRPAPNEKLFF
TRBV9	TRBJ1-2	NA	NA	TGTGCCAGCAGCGCTAACTATGGCTACACCTTC	CASSANYGYTF
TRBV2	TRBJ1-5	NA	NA	TGTGCCAGTTCCGGGGGCGAAAATCAAGGCAATCAGCCCCAGCATTTT	CASSGGENQGNQPQHF
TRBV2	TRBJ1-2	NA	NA	TGTGCCAGCAGTGACTCGGGCGGAGGGTATGGCTACACCTTC	CASSDSGGGYGYTF
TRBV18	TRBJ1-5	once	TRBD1	TGTGCCAGCTCTGGGACAGGGACGAATAGCAATCAGCCCCAGCATTTT	CASSGTGTNSNQPQHF
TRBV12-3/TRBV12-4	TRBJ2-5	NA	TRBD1	TGTGCCAGCACGAACAGGGGGTTAGAGACCCAGTACTTC	CASTNRGLETQYF
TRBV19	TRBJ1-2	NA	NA	TGTGCCAGTAGTAAGGAATTATATGGCTACACCTTC	CASSKELYGYTF
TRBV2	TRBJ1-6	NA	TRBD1	TGTGCCAGCAGTCCTCCGGGACAGGGGAATTCACCCCTCCACTTT	CASSPPGQGNSPLHF
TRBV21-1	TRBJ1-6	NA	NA	TGTGCCAGGTTAAGAAAAGGGGGAGTTCGGAGACCGCATTCACCCCTCCACTTT	CARLRKGGVRRPHSPLHF
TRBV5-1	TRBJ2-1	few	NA	TGCGCCAGCAGCTTCGGACAGAGTGGCGATGAGCAGTTCTTC	CASSFGQSGDEQFF
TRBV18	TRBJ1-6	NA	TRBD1	TGTGCCAGCTCACCGCAGGGGGCGGGTTCACCCCTCCACTTT	CASSPQGAGSPLHF
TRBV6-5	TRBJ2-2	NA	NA	TGTGCCAGCAGTTACTTGAACACCGGGGAGCTGTTTTTT	CASSYLNTGELFF